The present entry profiles one T cell receptor beta chain with its context. The data were obtained in a study of blood T cell repertoires in COVID-19. Study-level background: Sources were T cells, B-cell-depleted T cells, or PBMCs; the material itself was cDNA or gDNA.

Germline values: CDR1 SGHTA, CDR2 FQGNSA. The junction had 6 bases not matched to a gene; V was cut back by 1 base and J by 6 bases. The CDR3 has 15 amino acids. Sequenced by immunoSEQ multiplex PCR; TCRdb stores in-frame clones only, minus some. The sample holds 20,000 to 30,000 clones; 81% are singletons and the top ten take approximately 7%. Input material: peripheral blood. This clonotype was sampled from a man aged 65 to 79 with acute or convalescent COVID-19. J is TRBJ2-1 and V is TRBV7-2; TRBD2 agrees at 7 bases. This CDR3 is CASSLGGSFGNEQFF. The CDR3 DNA follows: TGTGCCAGCAGCTTAGGCGGGAGTTTCGGCAATGAGCAGTTCTTC. The full variable domain, in which reference TRBV7-2 and TRBJ2-1 provide the parts outside the CDR3, is GAGVSQSPSNKVTEKGKDVELRCDPISGHTALYWYRQSLGQGLEFLIYFQGNSAPDKSGLPSDRFSAERTGGSVSTLTIQRTQQEDSAVYLCASSLGGSFGNEQFFGPGTRLTVL.